The sequence of this T cell receptor beta chain was determined in a study of shared clonotypes between healthy human individuals. General study results and limits: When compared with the clonotypes that were shared by all four sorted-subset donors, the non-shared clonotypes turned out to have lower generation probabilities. Estimated richness values were generally larger in naive subsets than in memory subsets.

Note on this clone: Its antigen is as yet unknown.

Replicate PCRs from sorted subsets contained roughly 200 ng DNA, which is around 30,000 T cell genomes. Generated by immunoSEQ multiplex PCR, the TCRdb table keeps only in-frame clones and is missing some. This sample has about 2.4 million clones, with roughly 93% found just once. The investigators split CD4+ cells into a CD45RA+ naive subset and a CD45RA-negative memory subset. This CDR3 has 15 amino acids. The germline V and J ends were trimmed by 2 bases and 0 bases, with 11 bases remaining between them. Germline loops: CDR1 LNHDA, CDR2 SQIVND (reference sequence). The sample comprised naive CD4+ T cells from PBMCs. Regarding subset: CD45RA+ positively selected. V is TRBV19 and J is TRBJ2-7, with D possibly TRBD1 on 5 matching bases. The TCR sequence derives from a man younger than 35 in good health. Some clones in this sample may be carry-over from other donors' samples. The CDR3 region is CASSIRQLSSYEQYF. The CDR3 DNA reads as TGTGCCAGTAGTATACGACAGCTGAGCTCCTACGAGCAGTACTTC.